The source of this TCR beta chain is a study of CD8+CD57+ T cells in acquired aplastic anemia. Only patients with CD8+CD57+ cell expansion on flow cytometry were chosen for sequencing. Trimming stripped 2 bases from V and 8 bases from J, with 4 bases between. This CDR3 spans 12 amino acids. The germline V gene has CDR1 MNHEY and CDR2 SVGAGI. Genomic DNA served as template for TCR beta VDJ and CDR3 profiling. Each CDR3 protein gets one entry after TCRdb re-called the reads with MiXCR. The sample includes a few hundred thousand distinct CDR3 sequences, less than 35% of them seen just once. The clonotype comes from a human donor with aplastic anemia. The chain links TRBV6-5 to TRBJ1-6; D not resolved. The sequenced material came from sorted CD4+, CD8+, or CD8+CD57+ T cells (not recorded which) from PBMCs. Written as DNA, the CDR3 is TGTGCCAGCAGTTACCCGTATTCACCCCTCCACTTT. Translation: CASSYPYSPLHF.